The clone carrying this TCR beta chain was observed at least ten times. The antigen is not known. V gave up 3 bases and J gave up 4 bases; unmatched junction bases: 9. CDR3 length: 16 residues. Per the germline V gene, CDR1 is SGDLS and CDR2 is YYNGEE. Time point indicated: newly diagnosed GD, antithyroid drugs for less than 3 months. RNA extracted from PBMCs served as the sequencing template. This sample is drawn from a study of regulatory T cells in long-lasting Graves disease. General observations from the study: Among samples with persistent disease, TRBV28, TRBJ1-2 and TRBJ2-5 were favored.

Both iRepertoire HTBI primers and Arm-PCR of CDR3 regions were used to build the TCR beta libraries. Methods used by the authors: Sequenced samples collectively carried 62 TRBV and around 15 TRBJ segments. TCRdb redid the calling of the multiplex PCR reads with MiXCR, one entry per CDR3 protein. TCRdb's processing, not the study's, gives the V and J calls here. Seen here are 360,000 or so distinct CDR3 sequences, around 15% observed once, and the top ten hold around 20%. These data were also filed under a second study, of T cells in Graves' hyperthyroidism and ophthalmopathy.

The receptor was isolated from a woman between 18 and 30 years old with Graves disease. The chain joins TRBV9 to TRBJ2-1; 8 bases agree with TRBD1. Sequences were derived from peripheral blood mononuclear cells (PBMCs), sampled at new diagnosis, from a patient treated with antithyroid drugs. The CDR3 DNA sequence: TGTGCCAGCAGCGCCAAAGGACAGGGAGCTTACAATGAGCAGTTCTTC. Its translation is CASSAKGQGAYNEQFF.